These T cell receptor beta chains were read from a single sample in a study of neurological immune-mediated disorders. A single record per CDR3 protein comes from TCRdb applying MiXCR to the 5' RACE reads. The sample has about 80,000 distinct CDR3 sequences; 4.5% to 7.5% are singletons. Sequencing was carried out using PBMCs. These receptors were obtained from a woman in her sixties with multiple sclerosis. Both conserved end residues are trimmed from each CDR3.

V gene: TRBV5-8; CDR3 protein: ASSLMKNEQY
V gene: TRBV2; CDR3 protein: ATGLEETQY
V gene: TRBV12-3/TRBV12-4; CDR3 protein: ASSLGAYQPQH
V gene: TRBV5-1; CDR3 protein: ASSLPTGVGDTEAF
V gene: TRBV28; CDR3 protein: ASSLGTLMGGGTQY
V gene: TRBV7-9; CDR3 protein: ASSREGTVGGTEAF
V gene: TRBV9; CDR3 protein: ASSDQVAPNTGELF
V gene: TRBV6-6; CDR3 protein: ASWGMNTEAF
V gene: TRBV28; CDR3 protein: ASITNNEQF
V gene: TRBV12-3/TRBV12-4; CDR3 protein: ASSSPRENQY
V gene: TRBV5-8; CDR3 protein: ATTPQTGTGNEQF
V gene: TRBV5-1; CDR3 protein: ASSLVSGPYEQY
V gene: TRBV6-1; CDR3 protein: ASHRTGVTDTQY
V gene: TRBV20-1; CDR3 protein: SARKTGGYSPLH
V gene: TRBV2; CDR3 protein: ASKDTEGRNSYEQY
V gene: TRBV5-6; CDR3 protein: ASSSQGREMTDTQY
V gene: TRBV7-2; CDR3 protein: ASSGAANEKLF
V gene: TRBV18; CDR3 protein: ASSSRSGGSYEQY
V gene: TRBV5-4; CDR3 protein: ASSPDRGELF
V gene: TRBV20-1; CDR3 protein: SAKDRGPYEQY
V gene: TRBV7-8; CDR3 protein: ASSSPPGNYEQY
V gene: TRBV29-1; CDR3 protein: SVEEGAVGEQY
V gene: TRBV20-1; CDR3 protein: SARGKGLETQY
V gene: TRBV5-1; CDR3 protein: ASSLGTGEAF
V gene: TRBV28; CDR3 protein: ASSSAGQNLGQPQH
V gene: TRBV6-2/TRBV6-3; CDR3 protein: ASSLQNSYGYT
V gene: TRBV7-9; CDR3 protein: ASRVTGQENTEAF
V gene: TRBV29-1; CDR3 protein: SVLLRDRGLNTGELF
V gene: TRBV5-1; CDR3 protein: ASSHRTSGGHNEQF
V gene: TRBV12-3/TRBV12-4; CDR3 protein: ASSLPAGINTGELF